This TCR beta chain appears in the sequencing data of a study of blood T cell repertoires in COVID-19. Between the trimmed V and J ends, which lost 5 bases and 4 bases, there was a span of 8 bases. The CDR3 loop spans 13 amino acids. Germline lookup yields CDR1 WNHNN and CDR2 SYGVQD (reference sequence). Original handling: Quantification of nucleated cells was approximated via reference gene primer amplification. The data were produced by immunoSEQ multiplex PCR, yet TCRdb's version contains in-frame clones alone and is incomplete. That table furnishes V, J and clone size, whereas the DNA furnished D and trimming. There are roughly 140,000 clones in the sample; about nine tenths occur only once, and approximately 2.3% lies in the top ten.

J is TRBJ2-2 and V is TRBV10-1; D call uncertain. The clonotype originates from a woman aged 70-85 years with acute or convalescent COVID-19. Sequencing was performed on peripheral blood. CDR3 nucleotide sequence: TGCGCCAGCAGTAGCGCTATCACCGGGGAGCTGTTTTTT. It is translated as CASSSAITGELFF.